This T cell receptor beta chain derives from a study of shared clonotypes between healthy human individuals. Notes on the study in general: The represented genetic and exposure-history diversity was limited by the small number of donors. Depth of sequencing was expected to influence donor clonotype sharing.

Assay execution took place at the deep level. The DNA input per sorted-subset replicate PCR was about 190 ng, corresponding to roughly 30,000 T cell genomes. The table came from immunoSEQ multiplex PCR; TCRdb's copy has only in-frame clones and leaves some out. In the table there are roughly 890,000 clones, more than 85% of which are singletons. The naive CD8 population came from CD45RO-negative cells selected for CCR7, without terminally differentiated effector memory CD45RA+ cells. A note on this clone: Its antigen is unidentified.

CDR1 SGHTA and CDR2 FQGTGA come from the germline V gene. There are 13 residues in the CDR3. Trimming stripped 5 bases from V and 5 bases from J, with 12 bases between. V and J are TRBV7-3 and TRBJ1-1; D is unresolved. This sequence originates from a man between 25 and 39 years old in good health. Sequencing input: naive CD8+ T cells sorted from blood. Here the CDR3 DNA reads TGTGCCAGCAGCCCCCAGAGCGGGACTGAAGCTTTCTTT. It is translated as CASSPQSGTEAFF. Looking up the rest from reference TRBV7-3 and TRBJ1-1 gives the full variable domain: GAGVSQTPSNKVTEKGKYVELRCDPISGHTALYWYRQSLGQGPEFLIYFQGTGAADDSGLPNDRFFAVRPEGSVSTLKIQRTERGDSAVYLCASSPQSGTEAFFGQGTRLTVV.